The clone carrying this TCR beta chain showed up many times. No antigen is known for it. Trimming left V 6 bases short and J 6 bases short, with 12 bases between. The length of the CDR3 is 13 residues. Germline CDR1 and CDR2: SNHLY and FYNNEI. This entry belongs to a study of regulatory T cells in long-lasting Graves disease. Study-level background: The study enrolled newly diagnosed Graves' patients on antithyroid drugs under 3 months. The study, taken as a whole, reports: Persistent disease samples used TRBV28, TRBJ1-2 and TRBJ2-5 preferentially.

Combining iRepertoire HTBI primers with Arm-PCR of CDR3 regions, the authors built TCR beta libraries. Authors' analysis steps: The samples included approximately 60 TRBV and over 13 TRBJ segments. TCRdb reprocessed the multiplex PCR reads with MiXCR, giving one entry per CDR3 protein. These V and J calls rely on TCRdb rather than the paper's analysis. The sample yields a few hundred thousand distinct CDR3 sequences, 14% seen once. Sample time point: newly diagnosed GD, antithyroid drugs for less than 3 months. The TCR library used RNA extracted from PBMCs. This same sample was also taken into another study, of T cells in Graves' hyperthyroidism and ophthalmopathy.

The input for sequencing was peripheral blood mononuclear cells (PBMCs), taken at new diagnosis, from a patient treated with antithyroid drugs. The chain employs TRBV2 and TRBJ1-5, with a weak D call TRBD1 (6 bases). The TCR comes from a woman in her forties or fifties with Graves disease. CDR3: CASSDRGLQPQHF. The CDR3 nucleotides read TGTGCCAGCAGCGACCGGGGGCTTCAGCCCCAGCATTTT.